This record looks at one T cell receptor (beta chain) sequence and its context. Its antigen is not identified. The data were taken from a study of vaccination and CD4 T cells after COVID-19. Study-level background: Convalescent individuals numbered four females and six males, two being Hispanic. Sampling that followed vaccination took place a median about 75 days after dose two, within a range of 14 to 241. Findings and caveats of the study: Spike mono-reactive status applied to 304 of 307 vaccine-specific clones in convalescent patients.

The V gene lost 2 bases and the J gene lost 5 bases, with 21 bases spanning the gap. CDR3 length: 16 amino acids. Germline V gives CDR1 DFQATT, CDR2 SNEGSKA (reference sequence). CD4+ T cells that had been cultured provided DNA sequenced with the Oncomine TCR Beta short-read assay. TCRdb reprocessed the PCR reads via MiXCR and lists one record per CDR3 protein. Among 13,000 to 15,000 distinct CDR3 sequences listed, around 50% were seen once. Indicated treatment: roughly 10-day PBMC culture with coronavirus spike peptide pools or control peptides (ViraFEST assay). When approximately ten days of culture had elapsed, CD4+ T cells were isolated by negative selection.

Material for sequencing was CD4+ T cells from blood, cultured in vitro. The sequence was collected from a human donor who had recovered from COVID-19. This chain uses TRBV20-1 with TRBJ1-2; D is uncertain. The CDR3 nucleotides are TGCAGTGCTAGAAATCGAGGATTACCGCCGGGGTATGGCTACACCTTC. As protein: CSARNRGLPPGYGYTF.